This T cell receptor (beta chain) was identified in a study of T-cell reconstitution after alpha-beta-depleted transplantation in children. For TCRbeta, the library was prepared with unique molecular identifiers. TCRdb fed the PCR reads into MiXCR, producing one record per CDR3 protein. Among 640,000 or so distinct CDR3 sequences listed, roughly 15% were seen once. V lost 3 bases to trimming and J lost 3 bases, with 14 bases between them. The germline gives CDR1 LNHNV, CDR2 YYDKDF (reference sequence). The CDR3 runs to 15 residues. This clonotype was counted many times. The sequence was obtained from a human donor who donated a stem cell graft to a child with acute myeloid leukemia. The sequencing here drew on PBMCs from the stem cell graft donor, taken from the stem cell graft. This chain links TRBV15 with TRBJ1-1; possible D gene TRBD1, 6 bases. The DNA for the CDR3 is TGTGCCACCAGCAGGACAGGTATGGGCTACACTGAAGCTTTCTTT. It codes for CATSRTGMGYTEAFF.